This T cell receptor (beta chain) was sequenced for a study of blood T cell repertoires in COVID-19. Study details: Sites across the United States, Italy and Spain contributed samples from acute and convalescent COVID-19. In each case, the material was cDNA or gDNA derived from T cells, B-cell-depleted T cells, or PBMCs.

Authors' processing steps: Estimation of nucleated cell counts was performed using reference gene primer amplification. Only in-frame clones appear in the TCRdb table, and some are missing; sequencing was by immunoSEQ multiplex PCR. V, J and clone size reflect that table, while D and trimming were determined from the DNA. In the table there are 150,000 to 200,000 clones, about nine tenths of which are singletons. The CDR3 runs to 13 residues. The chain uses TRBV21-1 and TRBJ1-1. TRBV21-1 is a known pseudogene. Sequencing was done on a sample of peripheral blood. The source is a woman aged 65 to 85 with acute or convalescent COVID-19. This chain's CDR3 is CASSKVRAPQAFF. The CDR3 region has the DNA TGTGCCAGCAGCAAGGTTAGAGCCCCCCAAGCTTTCTTT.